The 8 T cell receptor beta chains listed next were all sequenced from one sample in a study of blood T cell repertoires in COVID-19. Method: immunoSEQ multiplex PCR; TCRdb's copy keeps in-frame clones and lacks some. The sample carries about 86,000 clones, 65% to 85% recorded once. The specimen was peripheral blood. The receptors were sampled from a woman of 80 years or more with active or convalescent COVID-19.

The J gene is TRBJ1-1, the V gene TRBV29-1, with a weak D call TRBD1 (5 bases). The CDR3 spans 12 residues. Germline V gene lookup returns CDR1 SQVTM and CDR2 ANQGSEA. V was shortened by 6 bases and J by 5 bases, with 13 bases between the two germline ends. DNA for the CDR3: TGCAGCGTGGGGGGTTGGGGAACTGAAGCTTTCTTT. Protein: CSVGGWGTEAFF.

CDR3 sequence (DNA): TGTGCCAGCAGAGCTAGACAGGGGGGCTACACCTTC. Translating gives CASRARQGGYTF. The rearrangement uses TRBV28 and TRBJ1-2, with 8 bases aligning to TRBD1. The trim removed 6 bases at V and 8 bases at J, leaving 5 bases unmatched. The CDR3 length is 12 residues. CDR1 and CDR2 (germline): MDHEN, SYDVKM.

V gene TRBV19 combines with J gene TRBJ2-3; D perhaps matches TRBD2 (6 bases). In germline, CDR1 is LNHDA, CDR2 SQIVND (reference sequence). This CDR3 has 16 amino acids. With 1 base removed from V and 2 bases from J, the gap between germline ends came to 13 bases. The CDR3 region is CASSIGWDSFTDTQYF. As DNA, the CDR3 is TGTGCCAGTAGTATAGGGTGGGACTCCTTCACAGATACGCAGTATTTT.

This clone was observed a few times. CDR3 sequence (DNA): TGCAGTGCTAGTTCCGGGATGCTTCGACAGCCCCAGCATTTT. It yields the protein CSASSGMLRQPQHF. The chain has TRBV20-1 and TRBJ1-5; D remains unclear. The CDR3 sequence is 14 residues long. V was trimmed by 3 bases and J by 7 bases, leaving 16 bases between them. Germline V gene data show CDR1 as DFQATT and CDR2 as SNEGSKA (reference sequence).

This clone was recorded only once. The chain has TRBV3-1 (or the pseudogene TRBV3-2) and TRBJ1-3, with D perhaps matching TRBD1 (6 bases). The CDR3 extends over 14 amino acids. The germline CDR1 and CDR2 sequences are LGHDT and YNNKEL (reference sequence). Trimming removed 5 bases at V and 1 base at J, with 9 bases between. The CDR3 here is CASSNRVSGNTIYF. The CDR3 DNA is TGTGCCAGCAGCAACAGGGTATCTGGAAACACCATATATTTT.

The chain couples TRBV27 to TRBJ1-6, with D possibly TRBD1 on 6 matching bases. V dropped 5 bases and J dropped 5 bases, with 10 bases sitting between them. The CDR3 extends over 14 amino acids. Germline V CDR1 and CDR2: MNHEY, SMNVEV (reference sequence). The CDR3 protein is CASSEGQNNSPLHF. The CDR3 region has the DNA TGTGCCAGCAGTGAAGGACAGAATAATTCACCCCTCCACTTT.

The chain links TRBV5-1 to TRBJ1-1; 8 bases fit TRBD1. CDR1 is SGHRS, CDR2 YFSETQ, per germline. The ends lost 0 bases at V and 11 bases at J; junction bases unmatched: 12. This CDR3 comprises 15 residues. The chain's CDR3 is CASSLVPGGASWAFF. The CDR3 DNA reads TGCGCCAGCAGCTTGGTTCCAGGGGGCGCCTCATGGGCTTTCTTT.

The V and J genes are TRBV7-9 and TRBJ2-2; possible D gene TRBD1, 5 bases. The germline CDR1 and CDR2 sequences are SEHNR and FQNEAQ (reference sequence). Trimming cost V 5 bases and J 1 base, with 8 bases left between them. The CDR3 length is 14 residues. The CDR3 sequence is CASSPDRNTGELFF. The CDR3, as DNA: TGTGCCAGCAGCCCTGACAGGAACACCGGGGAGCTGTTTTTT.